The source of this T cell receptor (beta chain) is a study of OX40 agonist ivuxolimab in advanced cancers. Study observations and caveats: In the 0.1 to 3.0 mg/kg range, CD4+ and CD8+ blood T cells had expanded clonally by week 6.

The germline CDR1 and CDR2 sequences are GTSNPN and SVGIG (reference sequence). The CDR3 spans 13 residues. V shed 8 bases and J shed 0 bases, with 14 bases lying between them. TCRdb keeps only in-frame clones here, not all; method: immunoSEQ multiplex PCR. Among nearly 110,000 clones listed, approximately 90% were seen once. As to this clone: Its antigen is as yet unknown.

Sample: CD4+ or CD8+ T cells sorted from blood, taken in a trial of the OX40 agonist ivuxolimab. This TCR was recovered from an adult with an advanced solid tumor such as melanoma, head and neck, liver or kidney cancer. The chain joins TRBV30 to TRBJ2-7; the D is unclear. CDR3 protein: CAQTGSSSYEQYF. Written as DNA, the CDR3 is TGTGCCCAAACCGGGTCCAGCTCCTACGAGCAGTACTTC.